The clone carrying this T cell receptor beta chain was observed a handful of times. Uncontrolled infection, other autoimmune disease, pregnancy or lactation barred patients from enrollment. Amplification of TCR beta CDR3 regions was performed using RNA transcripts as template. With the HTBI primer set, the TCR CDR3 went through a first round of RT-PCR. MiXCR was run by TCRdb on the multiplex PCR reads, yielding one entry per CDR3 protein. Of roughly 840,000 distinct CDR3 sequences listed, about 38% are singletons. These data come from a study of T cells in Graves' hyperthyroidism and ophthalmopathy. The CDR3 is made up of 14 amino acids. Germline assignment: CDR1 SGHTA and CDR2 FQGNSA. V dropped 2 bases and J dropped 4; count of bases not matched to a gene: 4.

The V and J genes are TRBV7-2 and TRBJ1-2, with 7 bases matching TRBD1. The clonotype was recovered from a man aged 18 to 35 with Graves' hyperthyroidism. The source material was blood. Here the CDR3 DNA reads TGTGCCAGCAGCTTAAGGGCAGGGGGCTATGGCTACACCTTC. It codes for CASSLRAGGYGYTF. Full variable domain (missing parts from reference TRBV7-2 and TRBJ1-2): GAGVSQSPSNKVTEKGKDVELRCDPISGHTALYWYRQSLGQGLEFLIYFQGNSAPDKSGLPSDRFSAERTGGSVSTLTIQRTQQEDSAVYLCASSLRAGGYGYTFGSGTRLTVV.